The 27 T cell receptor beta chains presented below share a single source sample, sequenced in a study of a mutant IDH1 vaccine in newly diagnosed glioma. Antigens for these TCRs are unknown. Sample time point: week 35, safety follow-up. All doses held 300 ug of mutant IDH1 20-mer peptide, with topical imiquimod. Profiled with immunoSEQ multiplex PCR; TCRdb holds only in-frame clones, not every one. There are about 41,000 clones in the sample; 85% to 90% occur only once, and roughly 1.5% lies in the top ten. The starting material was PBMCs, obtained from a glioma patient whose treatment included an IDH1 peptide vaccine. These receptors were obtained from a man in his forties or fifties with glioma.

Written as DNA, the CDR3 is TGTGCCATGGCGGGGGAGAACCACGAGCAGTACTTC. It is translated as CAMAGENHEQYF. The gene calls are TRBV28 and TRBJ2-7; 7 nucleotides match TRBD2. This CDR3 region has 12 residues. Germline V CDR1 and CDR2: MDHEN, SYDVKM. The trim removed 10 bases at V and 5 bases at J, leaving 8 bases unmatched.

The V gene is TRBV9, the J gene TRBJ2-2, with 9 bases aligning to TRBD2. The length of the CDR3 is 20 residues. V lost 0 bases and J lost 3; bases outside the gene matches: 15. Germline lookup yields CDR1 SGDLS and CDR2 YYNGEE. Written as DNA, the CDR3 is TGTGCCAGCAGCGTAGCTCCGGGACTAGCTTTTCCTGGGGACACCGGGGAGCTGTTTTTT. Protein product: CASSVAPGLAFPGDTGELFF.

This chain uses TRBV21-1 with TRBJ2-1; the table assigns TRBD1, which was not confirmed against the DNA. TRBV21-1 is a pseudogene locus. This CDR3 spans 11 amino acids. The CDR3 DNA follows: TGTGCCAGTCACAGGGATGGTGAGCAGTTCTTC. This encodes CASHRDGEQFF.

The chain couples TRBV5-1 to TRBJ2-3; maybe TRBD1 (5 bases). The germline CDR1 and CDR2 sequences are SGHRS and YFSETQ. The CDR3 is made up of 12 amino acids. Trimming cost V 0 bases and J 6 bases, with 5 bases left between them. The CDR3 loop is CASSLGGDTQYF. The CDR3 DNA follows: TGCGCCAGCAGCTTGGGGGGCGATACGCAGTATTTT.

V is TRBV6-6 and J is TRBJ1-1, with D possibly matching TRBD1 (6 bases). Trimming removed 0 bases at V and 6 bases at J, with 14 bases between. Germline-derived CDR1 and CDR2 are MNHNY and SVGAGI (reference sequence). The CDR3 sequence is 15 residues long. CDR3 loop: CASSYSPQGRAEAFF. CDR3 sequence (DNA): TGTGCCAGCAGTTACTCCCCTCAGGGGAGGGCTGAAGCTTTCTTT.

This chain uses TRBV2 with TRBJ1-5; D remains unclear. Germline CDR1 SNHLY, CDR2 FYNNEI. V was clipped by 1 base and J by 1 base, with 11 bases between them. There are 16 residues in the CDR3. The CDR3 here is CASSEESARSNQPQHF. For the CDR3, the DNA is TGTGCCAGCAGTGAAGAATCGGCTCGAAGCAATCAGCCCCAGCATTTT.

The chain employs TRBV27 and TRBJ2-1; 14 nucleotides line up with TRBD2. The V gene's germline CDR1 is MNHEY and CDR2 SMNVEV (reference sequence). This CDR3 spans 17 amino acids. J gave up 10 bases and V 6 bases, and 14 bases lay outside the gene matches. DNA of the CDR3: TGTGCCAGCAGCCTAAGGCCCCACCGACTAGCGGGAGGGGAGCAGTTCTTC. The encoded protein is CASSLRPHRLAGGEQFF.

The rearrangement links TRBV5-1 to TRBJ1-6; 9 bases are shared with TRBD1. Per germline, CDR1 SGHRS and CDR2 YFSETQ. The trim removed 4 bases at V and 7 bases at J, leaving 12 bases unmatched. There are 17 residues in the CDR3. CDR3 nucleotides: TGCGCCAGCAGCAGGAACCGGGACAGGGACAAGAATTCACCCCTCCACTTT. As protein: CASSRNRDRDKNSPLHF.

J is TRBJ1-1 and V is TRBV7-6, with TRBD1 matching 7 bases. V was clipped by 2 bases and J by 3 bases; unmatched bases: 6. The germline CDR1 and CDR2 sequences are SGHVS and FNYEAQ. The CDR3 has 15 amino acids. The CDR3 reads CASSLYGTADTEAFF. In DNA form, the CDR3 reads TGTGCCAGCAGCTTATATGGGACAGCTGACACTGAAGCTTTCTTT. Filled out from reference TRBV7-6 and TRBJ1-1, the complete variable domain reads GAGVSQSPRYKVTKRGQDVALRCDPISGHVSLYWYRQALGQGPEFLTYFNYEAQQDKSGLPNDRFSAERPEGSISTLTIQRTEQRDSAMYRCASSLYGTADTEAFFGQGTRLTVV.

For the CDR3, the DNA is TGTGCCTGCCCCCAGCGGGGTGACCACAATGAGCAGTTCTTC. It specifies CACPQRGDHNEQFF. V and J are TRBV30 and TRBJ2-1; TRBD2 aligns across 7 bases. The ends lost 6 bases at V and 5 bases at J; junction bases unmatched: 10. The CDR3 has 14 amino acids. The germline V gene encodes CDR1 GTSNPN and CDR2 SVGIG (reference sequence).

In its sample, this clone was seen a few times. V gene TRBV4-3 combines with J gene TRBJ1-1; weak D call: TRBD1 (5 bases). Germline CDR1 and CDR2: LGHNA and YSLEER. The CDR3 has 14 residues. V was pared by 0 bases and J by 7 bases, with 12 bases between. The CDR3 nucleotides read TGCGCCAGCAGCCAAGATCGGACAAGACTTGAAGCTTTCTTT. This encodes CASSQDRTRLEAFF.

The J gene is TRBJ1-2, the V gene TRBV18, with 8 positions matching TRBD1. The CDR3 has 15 amino acids. CDR1 and CDR2 (germline): KGHSH, LQKENI. Losses at the gene ends were 3 bases for V and 2 bases for J; bases not matched to a gene: 5. CDR3 loop: CASSPAGQANYGYTF. The DNA for the CDR3 is TGTGCCAGCTCACCGGCGGGACAGGCAAACTATGGCTACACCTTC.

The chain uses TRBV6-6 and TRBJ2-3, with 8 bases that match TRBD1. The CDR3 is 15 residues long. Germline-derived CDR1 and CDR2 are MNHNY and SVGAGI (reference sequence). The J segment lost 5 bases and the V segment lost 6 bases, leaving 10 bases of the junction unmatched. CDR3 amino acids: CASSYTGGGGDTQYF. The CDR3 bases are TGTGCCAGCAGCTACACAGGGGGAGGAGGAGATACGCAGTATTTT.

The rearrangement links TRBV2 to TRBJ2-5, with D possibly matching TRBD2 (5 bases). The length of the CDR3 is 14 residues. Per germline, CDR1 SNHLY and CDR2 FYNNEI. Trimming left V 8 bases short and J 4 bases short, with 17 bases between. CDR3 DNA sequence: TGTGCCAGCGGTAGGGCGCGGGTGGGAGAGACCCAGTACTTC. It is translated as CASGRARVGETQYF.

In the case of this clone: Relative to the germline gene, one junction end is altered; a read error may explain this. The genes are TRBV7-2 and TRBJ1-2, with D uncertain. Germline CDR1 SGHTA, CDR2 FQGNSA. There are 10 residues in the CDR3. CDR3 amino acids: CASSLARSSF. CDR3 bases: TGTGCCAGCAGCTTAGCCAGGTCGAGCTTC.

This chain links TRBV5-5 with TRBJ2-3, with 8 bases lining up with TRBD1. CDR1 is SGHKS and CDR2 is YYEKEE in the germline V gene (reference sequence). J gave up 1 base and V 0 bases, and 10 bases lay outside the gene matches. The CDR3 has 18 amino acids. CDR3 in amino acids: CASSLVPSTGEGTDTQYF. In DNA form, the CDR3 reads TGTGCCAGCAGCTTGGTCCCCTCGACAGGGGAGGGCACAGATACGCAGTATTTT.

The V and J genes are TRBV19 and TRBJ2-7; D possibly corresponds to TRBD1 (7 bases). The germline CDR1 and CDR2 sequences are LNHDA and SQIVND (reference sequence). V was clipped by 5 bases and J by 2 bases, with 16 bases between them. The CDR3 consists of 15 residues. The CDR3 loop reads CASSPRRDSAYEQYF. The CDR3, as DNA: TGTGCCAGTAGTCCCCGGAGGGACAGCGCCTACGAGCAGTACTTC.

The chain has TRBV7-8 and TRBJ2-5, with unresolved D. Trimming took 5 bases from V and 5 from J, leaving 15 bases between them. This CDR3 has 14 amino acids. Looked up from germline, CDR1 is SGHVS and CDR2 is FQNEAQ. In DNA form, the CDR3 reads TGTGCCAGCAGCCGCTCTGAGCCGACGGAGACCCAGTACTTC. Translating it yields CASSRSEPTETQYF.

The rearrangement joins TRBV4-2 to TRBJ2-7; D ambiguous. Germline V CDR1 and CDR2: LGHNA, YNFKEQ. The CDR3 covers 16 residues. Trimming cost V 0 bases and J 0 bases, with 12 bases left between them. The CDR3 reads CASSQDLSYSSYEQYF. The CDR3 coding sequence is TGTGCCAGCAGCCAAGATCTCAGCTATAGCTCCTACGAGCAGTACTTC.

This rearrangement joins TRBV30 to TRBJ2-3; D gene uncertain. The CDR3 length is 13 residues. Per germline, CDR1 GTSNPN and CDR2 SVGIG (reference sequence). V gave up 5 bases and J gave up 1 base, with 10 bases separating them. CDR3 in DNA: TGTGCCTGGGGCGAGCTAGGCACAGATACGCAGTATTTT. This codes for CAWGELGTDTQYF.

This clone occurred once. The chain carries TRBV10-3 and TRBJ2-5; D gene ambiguous. Germline lookup yields CDR1 ENHRY and CDR2 SYGVKD. This CDR3 has 12 residues. Trimming left V 0 bases short and J 2 bases short, with 1 base between. CDR3 region: CAISESQETQYF. The CDR3 DNA reads as TGTGCCATCAGTGAGTCGCAAGAGACCCAGTACTTC.

This clone was seen just once. This rearrangement joins TRBV6-6 to TRBJ2-1; tentative D call: TRBD1 (5 bases). The CDR3 runs 12 residues. Per the germline V gene, CDR1 is MNHNY and CDR2 is SVGAGI (reference sequence). V lost 4 bases and J 10 bases, leaving 11 bases between the germline ends. The CDR3 coding sequence is TGTGCCAGCAGTTCCCCCCCAGGGGAGCAGTTCTTC. Amino acids: CASSSPPGEQFF.

The V and J genes are TRBV7-2 and TRBJ1-4, with 7 bases that match TRBD1. The CDR3 covers 16 residues. Germline V lookup: CDR1 SGHTA, CDR2 FQGNSA. Losses at the gene ends were 5 bases for V and 8 bases for J; bases not matched to a gene: 14. CDR3 nucleotide sequence: TGTGCCAGCAGCCGCCAACGGGGACAGAGTAGGGAAAAACTGTTTTTT. This translates into CASSRQRGQSREKLFF.

This CDR3 is CASSRTGFGETQYF. The CDR3 nucleotides are TGTGCCAGCAGTCGGACAGGGTTTGGAGAGACCCAGTACTTC. The chain employs TRBV28 and TRBJ2-5; 8 nucleotides agree with TRBD1. Germline loops: CDR1 MDHEN, CDR2 SYDVKM. Trimming took 5 bases from V and 4 from J; bases not matched to a gene: 6. The CDR3 has 14 amino acids. Based on the CDR3 plus reference TRBV28 and TRBJ2-5, the full variable domain is DVKVTQSSRYLVKRTGEKVFLECVQDMDHENMFWYRQDPGLGLRLIYFSYDVKMKEKGDIPEGYSVSREKKERFSLILESASTNQTSMYLCASSRTGFGETQYFGPGTRLLVL.

As DNA, the CDR3 is TGTGCCAGCAGCCCGGGACTGAGGAATGAAAAACTGTTTTTT. Translated, it gives CASSPGLRNEKLFF. The chain carries TRBV5-4 and TRBJ1-4; possibly TRBD1 for D (5 bases). Per germline, CDR1 SGHNT and CDR2 YYREEE (reference sequence). The V end was cut by 4 bases, the J end by 5 bases, with 12 bases between. CDR3 size: 14 residues.

Here the CDR3 DNA reads TGCGCCAGCAGCCAAGCCGCTACACAGTACTTATCCTACAATGAGCAGTTCTTC. Residues: CASSQAATQYLSYNEQFF. The chain couples TRBV4-1 to TRBJ2-1; D unclear. Between the trimmed V and J ends, which lost 1 base and 1 base, there was a span of 17 bases. The germline V gene has CDR1 MGHRA and CDR2 YSYEKL. The CDR3 has 18 residues.

The chain has TRBV2 and TRBJ2-6; 8 nucleotides match TRBD1. The germline CDR1 and CDR2 sequences are SNHLY and FYNNEI. J was trimmed by 1 base and V by 6 bases; bases with no gene match: 11. The CDR3 is 18 amino acids. CDR3 nucleotide sequence: TGTGCCAGCAGCCGGACAGGGCTTTTTTTGTCTGGGGCCAACGTCCTGACTTTC. Translating it yields CASSRTGLFLSGANVLTF.